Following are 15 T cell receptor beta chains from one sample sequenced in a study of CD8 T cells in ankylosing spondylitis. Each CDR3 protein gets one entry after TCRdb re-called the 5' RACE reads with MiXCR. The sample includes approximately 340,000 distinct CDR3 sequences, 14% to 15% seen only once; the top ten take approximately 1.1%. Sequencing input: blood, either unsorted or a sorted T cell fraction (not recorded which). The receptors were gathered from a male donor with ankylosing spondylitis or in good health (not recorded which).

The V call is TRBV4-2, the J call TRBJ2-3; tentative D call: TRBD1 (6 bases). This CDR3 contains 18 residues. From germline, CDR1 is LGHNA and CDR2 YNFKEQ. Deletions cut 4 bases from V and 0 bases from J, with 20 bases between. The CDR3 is CASSPPGTTSVSTDTQYF. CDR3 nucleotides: TGTGCCAGCAGCCCCCCCGGGACAACTTCCGTTAGCACAGATACGCAGTATTTT.

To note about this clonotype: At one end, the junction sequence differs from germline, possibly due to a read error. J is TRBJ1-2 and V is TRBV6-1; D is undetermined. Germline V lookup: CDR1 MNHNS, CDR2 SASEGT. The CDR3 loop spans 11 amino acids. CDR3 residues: CASSDRPRFFF. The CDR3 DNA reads TGTGCCAGCAGTGACCGGCCGCGTTTTTTCTTC.

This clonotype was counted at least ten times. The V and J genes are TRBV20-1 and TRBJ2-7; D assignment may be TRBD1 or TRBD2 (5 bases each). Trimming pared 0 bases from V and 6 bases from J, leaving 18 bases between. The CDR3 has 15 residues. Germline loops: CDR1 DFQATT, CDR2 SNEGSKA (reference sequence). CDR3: CSARETRIVGGEQYF. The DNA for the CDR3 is TGCAGTGCTAGAGAAACCCGGATTGTTGGGGGCGAGCAGTACTTC.

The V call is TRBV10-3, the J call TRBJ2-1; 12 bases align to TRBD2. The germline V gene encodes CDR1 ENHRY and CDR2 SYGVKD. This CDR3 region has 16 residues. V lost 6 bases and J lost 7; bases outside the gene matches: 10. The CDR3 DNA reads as TGTGCCATCAGACGGACCACTAGCGGGGGGCCGAATGAGCAGTTCTTC. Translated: CAIRRTTSGGPNEQFF.

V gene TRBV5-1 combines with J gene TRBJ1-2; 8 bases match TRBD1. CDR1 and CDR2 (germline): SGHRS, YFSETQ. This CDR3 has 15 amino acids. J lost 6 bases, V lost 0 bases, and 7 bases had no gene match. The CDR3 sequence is CASSLVLTGADGYTF. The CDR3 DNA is TGCGCCAGCAGCTTGGTCCTGACAGGGGCGGATGGCTACACCTTC.

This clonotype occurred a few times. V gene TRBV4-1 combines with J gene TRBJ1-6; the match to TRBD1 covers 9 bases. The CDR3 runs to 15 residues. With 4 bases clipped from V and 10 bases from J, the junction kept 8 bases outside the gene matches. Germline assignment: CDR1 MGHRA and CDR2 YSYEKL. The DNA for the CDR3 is TGCGCCAGCAGCCTAGAGGACAGGGGAGAATCACCCCTCCACTTT. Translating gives CASSLEDRGESPLHF.

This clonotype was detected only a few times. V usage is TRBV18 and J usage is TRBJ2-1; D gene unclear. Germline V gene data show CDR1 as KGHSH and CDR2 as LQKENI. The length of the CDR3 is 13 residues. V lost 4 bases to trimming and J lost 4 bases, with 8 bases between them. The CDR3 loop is CASSRTEYNEQFF. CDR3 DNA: TGTGCCAGCTCACGTACAGAGTACAATGAGCAGTTCTTC.

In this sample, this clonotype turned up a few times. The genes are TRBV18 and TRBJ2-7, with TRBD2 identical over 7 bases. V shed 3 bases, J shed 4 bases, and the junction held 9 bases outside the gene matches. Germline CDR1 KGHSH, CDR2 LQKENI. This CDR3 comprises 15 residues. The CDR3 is CASSPPGRAGYEQYF. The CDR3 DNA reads TGTGCCAGCTCACCTCCAGGGAGGGCGGGTTACGAGCAGTACTTC.

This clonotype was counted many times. The CDR3 here is CASSFGLTSGSDEQYF. The CDR3 bases are TGTGCCAGCAGTTTTGGCCTTACTAGCGGGAGCGACGAGCAGTACTTC. J is TRBJ2-7 and V is TRBV12-3 or TRBV12-4, with 11 bases aligning to TRBD2. J lost 5 bases, V lost 3 bases, and 9 bases had no gene match. CDR3 length equals 16 residues.

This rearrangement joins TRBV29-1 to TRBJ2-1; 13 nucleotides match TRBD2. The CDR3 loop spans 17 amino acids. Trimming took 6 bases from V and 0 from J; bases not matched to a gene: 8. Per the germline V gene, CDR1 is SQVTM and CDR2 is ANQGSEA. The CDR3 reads CSVWTSGSSVSYNEQFF. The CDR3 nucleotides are TGCAGCGTCTGGACTAGCGGGAGTTCCGTCTCCTACAATGAGCAGTTCTTC.

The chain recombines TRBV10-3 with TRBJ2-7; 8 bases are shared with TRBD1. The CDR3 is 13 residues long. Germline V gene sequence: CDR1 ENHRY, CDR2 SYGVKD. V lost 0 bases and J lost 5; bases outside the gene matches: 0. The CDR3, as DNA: TGTGCCATCAGTGAGTCGGGACAGGACGAGCAGTACTTC. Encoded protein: CAISESGQDEQYF.

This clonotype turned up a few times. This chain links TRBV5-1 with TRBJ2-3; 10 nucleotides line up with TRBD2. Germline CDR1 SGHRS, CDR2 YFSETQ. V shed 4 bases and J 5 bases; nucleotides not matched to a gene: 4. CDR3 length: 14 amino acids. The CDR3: CASSPRLAGDTQYF. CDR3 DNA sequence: TGCGCCAGCAGCCCCCGACTAGCGGGAGATACGCAGTATTTT. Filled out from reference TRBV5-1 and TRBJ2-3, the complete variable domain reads KAGVTQTPRYLIKTRGQQVTLSCSPISGHRSVSWYQQTPGQGLQFLFEYFSETQRNKGNFPGRFSGRQFSNSRSEMNVSTLELGDSALYLCASSPRLAGDTQYFGPGTRLTVL.

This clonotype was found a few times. CDR3 residues: CASSRRGAINEQFF. The CDR3 DNA reads as TGTGCCAGCAGCCGCAGGGGGGCTATCAATGAGCAGTTCTTC. This chain uses TRBV7-8 with TRBJ2-1; D is possibly TRBD1 (7 bases). V gave up 5 bases and J gave up 6 bases, with 14 bases separating them. The CDR3 has 14 residues. Germline V gives CDR1 SGHVS, CDR2 FQNEAQ. The variable domain in full, completed from reference TRBV7-8 and TRBJ2-1, reads GAGVSQSPRYKVAKRGQDVALRCDPISGHVSLFWYQQALGQGPEFLTYFQNEAQLDKSGLPSDRFFAERPEGSVSTLKIQRTQQEDSAVYLCASSRRGAINEQFFGPGTRLTVL.

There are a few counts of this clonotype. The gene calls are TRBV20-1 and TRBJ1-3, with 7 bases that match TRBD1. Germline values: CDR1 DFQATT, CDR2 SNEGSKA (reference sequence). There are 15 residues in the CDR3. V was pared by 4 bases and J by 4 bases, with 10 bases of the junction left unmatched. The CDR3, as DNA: TGCAGTGCTACCACTCGGGACAGAAGAGGAAACACCATATATTTT. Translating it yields CSATTRDRRGNTIYF.

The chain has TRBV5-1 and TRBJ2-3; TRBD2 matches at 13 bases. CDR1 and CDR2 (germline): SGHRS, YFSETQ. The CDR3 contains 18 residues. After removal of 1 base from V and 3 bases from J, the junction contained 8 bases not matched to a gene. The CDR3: CASSLRLAGGVVTDTQYF. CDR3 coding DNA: TGCGCCAGCAGCTTGCGACTAGCGGGAGGCGTGGTTACAGATACGCAGTATTTT.